The 23 T cell receptor beta chains below were found in one sample sequenced in a study of cytomegalovirus exposure and HLA in healthy donors (dated by TCRdb to the late 2010s). Libraries were prepared through the immunoSEQ multiplex PCR assay. A mixture of 60 forward primers for TCR Vbeta segments and 13 reverse primers for TCR Jbeta segments was used in the multiplex PCR. TCRdb retrieved this table from immuneACCESS and kept in-frame rearrangements only. Not all clones are present; in checked studies, unresolved V genes account for under half, and no reason is known for the remainder. The sample table records tens of thousands of clones; 75% to 85% of these occur just once. Approximately 20% of the sample belongs to the ten largest clones. The sequenced sample was PBMCs. These TCRs come from a man between 70 and 80 years old in good health and CMV-seropositive.

The genes are TRBV6-5 and TRBJ1-2; D might be TRBD1 (5 bases). The CDR3 covers 15 residues. Between the trimmed V and J ends, which lost 2 bases and 4 bases, there was a span of 14 bases. In germline, CDR1 is MNHEY, CDR2 SVGAGI. The CDR3 reads CASSYERGGGYGYTF. For the CDR3, the DNA is TGTGCCAGCAGTTACGAGAGGGGCGGGGGCTATGGCTACACCTTC.

This clone was picked up one time. V gene TRBV11-2 combines with J gene TRBJ1-4; weak D call: TRBD1 (5 bases). V dropped 1 base and J dropped 0 bases, with 9 bases sitting between them. In germline, CDR1 is SGHAT, CDR2 FQNNGV. This CDR3 has 16 residues. The CDR3 protein is CASSLGQLATNEKLFF. CDR3 in DNA: TGTGCCAGCAGCTTAGGACAGCTTGCAACTAATGAAAAACTGTTTTTT.

In this sample, this clone turned up once. This rearrangement joins TRBV9 to TRBJ2-7; D uncertain. CDR1 is SGDLS and CDR2 is YYNGEE in the germline V gene. The V gene lost 0 bases and the J gene lost 2 bases, with 9 bases spanning the gap. The CDR3 has 14 residues. CDR3: CASSVASETYEQYF. CDR3 in DNA: TGTGCCAGCAGCGTAGCTTCAGAAACCTACGAGCAGTACTTC.

This rearrangement joins TRBV4-2 to TRBJ1-1; weak D call: TRBD1 (5 bases). Germline V gene sequence: CDR1 LGHNA, CDR2 YNFKEQ. Between the trimmed V and J ends, which lost 1 base and 1 base, there was a span of 10 bases. The CDR3 is made up of 15 amino acids. CDR3 DNA: TGTGCCAGCAGCCAAGTGCAGGGTGAGAACACTGAAGCTTTCTTT. This encodes CASSQVQGENTEAFF.

V and J are TRBV9 and TRBJ2-3; no clear D. Looked up from germline, CDR1 is SGDLS and CDR2 is YYNGEE. Trimming removed 3 bases at V and 0 bases at J, with 11 bases between. This CDR3 is built from 15 residues. CDR3 sequence: CASSERGGSTDTQYF. CDR3 coding DNA: TGTGCCAGCAGCGAACGAGGTGGCAGCACAGATACGCAGTATTTT.

This clone has just a few counts. The chain has TRBV5-1 and TRBJ1-1, with 11 bases matching TRBD1. The germline CDR1 and CDR2 sequences are SGHRS and YFSETQ. The J segment lost 3 bases and the V segment lost 4 bases, leaving 11 bases of the junction unmatched. The CDR3 totals 17 residues. Here the CDR3 reads CASSLTGTGGGYTEAFF. DNA for the CDR3: TGCGCCAGCAGCCTGACGGGGACAGGGGGGGGGTACACTGAAGCTTTCTTT. The full variable domain, its missing parts supplied by reference TRBV5-1 and TRBJ1-1, is KAGVTQTPRYLIKTRGQQVTLSCSPISGHRSVSWYQQTPGQGLQFLFEYFSETQRNKGNFPGRFSGRQFSNSRSEMNVSTLELGDSALYLCASSLTGTGGGYTEAFFGQGTRLTVV.

V gene TRBV7-2 combines with J gene TRBJ2-2; D perhaps matches TRBD1 (6 bases). This CDR3 is built from 16 residues. V dropped 4 bases and J dropped 4 bases, with 16 bases sitting between them. CDR1 and CDR2 from the germline V gene are SGHTA and FQGNSA. CDR3: CASSSRGARGTGELFF. DNA of the CDR3: TGTGCCAGCAGCTCCCGGGGTGCCAGGGGCACCGGGGAGCTGTTTTTT.

This clone was observed a single time. Here the CDR3 omits its conserved ending phenylalanine or tryptophan, so a read error is the likely source. The V call is TRBV11-2, the J call TRBJ1-1, with 8 bases identical to TRBD1. CDR3 size: 13 residues. Trimming cost V 0 bases and J 11 bases; bases outside gene matches: 5. Germline values: CDR1 SGHAT, CDR2 FQNNGV. The CDR3: CASSLDRGHRAFV. CDR3 in DNA: TGTGCCAGCAGCTTAGACAGGGGGCATAGGGCTTTCGTT.

Remarks on this clone: One end of the junction is discordant with germline, which a read error may explain. The genes are TRBV27 and TRBJ2-1; 7 positions match TRBD1. The V gene's germline CDR1 is MNHEY and CDR2 SMNVEV (reference sequence). The CDR3 loop spans 13 amino acids. The CDR3 protein is CASSLSAWDRPVF. In DNA form, the CDR3 reads TGTGCCAGCAGTTTATCGGCTTGGGACAGACCAGTCTTC.

A word on this clone: The identical CDR3 is also encoded by other nucleotide sequences in the sample. This sequence joins TRBV29-1 and TRBJ1-2; 7 nucleotides match TRBD1. V shed 6 bases and J 3 bases; nucleotides not matched to a gene: 1. From germline, CDR1 is SQVTM and CDR2 ANQGSEA. There are 11 residues in the CDR3. CDR3 region: CSVGQDYGYTF. The CDR3, as DNA: TGCAGCGTCGGACAGGACTATGGCTACACCTTC.

Only one count was recorded for this clone. The chain recombines TRBV11-2 with TRBJ2-7, with a weak D call TRBD1 (6 bases). V gave up 2 bases and J gave up 2 bases, with 13 bases separating them. The V gene's germline CDR1 is SGHAT and CDR2 FQNNGV. This CDR3 has 15 amino acids. The CDR3 region is CASSLSQGFAYEQYF. For the CDR3, the DNA is TGTGCCAGCAGCTTAAGCCAGGGGTTCGCCTACGAGCAGTACTTC.

V usage is TRBV30 and J usage is TRBJ1-5; 7 nucleotides match TRBD1. After removal of 5 bases from V and 2 bases from J, the junction contained 12 bases not matched to a gene. CDR3 length: 16 residues. CDR1 and CDR2 (germline): GTSNPN, SVGIG (reference sequence). CDR3 loop: CAWAPTIGQGNQPQHF. The CDR3 bases are TGTGCCTGGGCCCCCACTATTGGACAGGGCAATCAGCCCCAGCATTTT.

V usage is TRBV2 and J usage is TRBJ1-1, with D possibly being TRBD1 (6 bases). In germline, CDR1 is SNHLY, CDR2 FYNNEI. This CDR3 is 14 amino acids long. Trimming cost V 11 bases and J 1 base, with 17 bases left between them. The CDR3 spells CAGVPGVANTEAFF. The CDR3 nucleotides read TGTGCCGGGGTACCAGGGGTAGCGAACACTGAAGCTTTCTTT.

The CDR3 sequence: CASRGYRGGQNQPQHF. Here the CDR3 DNA reads TGTGCCAGCAGGGGGTACAGGGGGGGTCAAAATCAGCCCCAGCATTTT. The V gene is TRBV19, the J gene TRBJ1-5, with TRBD1 matching over 8 bases. With 9 bases clipped from V and 4 bases from J, the junction kept 14 bases outside the gene matches. The CDR3 is made up of 16 amino acids. Germline lookup yields CDR1 LNHDA and CDR2 SQIVND (reference sequence).

This chain connects TRBV5-1 to TRBJ2-7, with 10 bases aligning to TRBD2. In germline, CDR1 is SGHRS, CDR2 YFSETQ. V lost 5 bases and J lost 2; bases outside the gene matches: 7. The length of the CDR3 is 15 residues. CDR3 in amino acids: CASRLSGGATYEQYF. The CDR3 region has the DNA TGCGCCAGCAGGCTCAGCGGGGGGGCCACCTACGAGCAGTACTTC.

The rearrangement joins TRBV18 to TRBJ1-1, with D unclear. CDR3 length equals 12 residues. The germline V gene has CDR1 KGHSH and CDR2 LQKENI. V lost 4 bases, J lost 3 bases, and 6 bases lay in between. The DNA for the CDR3 is TGTGCCAGCTCACTAGCGGACACTGAAGCTTTCTTT. Translated, it gives CASSLADTEAFF.

The CDR3 bases are TGTGCCAGCAGTGATATCTGGGGCGCCTACAATGAGCAGTTCTTC. This gives the protein CASSDIWGAYNEQFF. The rearrangement joins TRBV6-1 to TRBJ2-1; a weak D match, TRBD1 (5 bases). The CDR3 extends over 15 amino acids. CDR1 and CDR2 from the germline V gene are MNHNS and SASEGT. Trimming removed 3 bases at V and 2 bases at J, with 11 bases between.

The chain combines TRBV29-1 with TRBJ2-2; perhaps TRBD1 as D (6 bases). Per the germline V gene, CDR1 is SQVTM and CDR2 is ANQGSEA. This CDR3 has 14 amino acids. Trimming cost V 3 bases and J 3 bases, with 11 bases left between them. This CDR3 reads CSVERQGYTGELFF. The CDR3 DNA reads as TGCAGCGTTGAGAGGCAGGGGTACACCGGGGAGCTGTTTTTT.

The chain joins TRBV7-3 to TRBJ2-7, with 10 bases that match TRBD2. Germline V CDR1 and CDR2: SGHTA, FQGTGA. The J segment lost 6 bases and the V segment lost 5 bases, leaving 4 bases of the junction unmatched. The CDR3 extends over 13 amino acids. CDR3 coding DNA: TGTGCCAGCAGCGCCTCTAGCGGGGGCGAGCAGTACTTC. The encoded protein is CASSASSGGEQYF.

This chain uses TRBV2 with TRBJ2-7; 8 bases fit TRBD1. Germline V gene sequence: CDR1 SNHLY, CDR2 FYNNEI. The CDR3 sequence is 15 residues long. V shed 2 bases and J 4 bases; nucleotides not matched to a gene: 7. CDR3 coding DNA: TGTGCCAGCAGTGAATTCAGGGGGCGAAGTTACGAGCAGTACTTC. Amino acid sequence: CASSEFRGRSYEQYF.

The chain employs TRBV28 and TRBJ1-3; 7 nucleotides line up with TRBD1. J lost 0 bases, V lost 3 bases, and 2 bases had no gene match. Germline V gene sequence: CDR1 MDHEN, CDR2 SYDVKM. This CDR3 spans 15 amino acids. The CDR3, as DNA: TGTGCCAGCAGTTTCGGGACAGCCTCTGGAAACACCATATATTTT. Its translation: CASSFGTASGNTIYF.

V usage is TRBV7-6 and J usage is TRBJ2-1; the match to TRBD2 covers 7 bases. Germline assignment: CDR1 SGHVS and CDR2 FNYEAQ. After removal of 5 bases from V and 3 bases from J, the junction contained 10 bases not matched to a gene. CDR3 length: 16 amino acids. CDR3 protein: CASSDGASGNYNEQFF. The CDR3 coding sequence is TGTGCCAGCAGCGACGGGGCTAGCGGAAACTACAATGAGCAGTTCTTC. Together with reference TRBV7-6 and TRBJ2-1, the CDR3 gives the full variable domain: GAGVSQSPRYKVTKRGQDVALRCDPISGHVSLYWYRQALGQGPEFLTYFNYEAQQDKSGLPNDRFSAERPEGSISTLTIQRTEQRDSAMYRCASSDGASGNYNEQFFGPGTRLTVL.

V is TRBV11-2 and J is TRBJ1-5; D is possibly TRBD1 (5 bases). The germline gives CDR1 SGHAT, CDR2 FQNNGV. The CDR3 is made up of 13 amino acids. Trimming stripped 5 bases from V and 9 bases from J, with 14 bases between. The CDR3 DNA is TGTGCCAGCAGCGAAGACGGGGGTTGGCCCCAGCATTTT. Translated: CASSEDGGWPQHF.